Given below is one T cell receptor beta chain in context. Original data processing: The assay estimated nucleated cells by amplifying reference gene primers. Here immunoSEQ multiplex PCR was the method, and the copy in TCRdb shows in-frame clones only, minus some. The DNA gave D and trimming, while V, J and clone size come from that table. The top ten hold 11% of the sample, which has some 180,000 clones, 65% to 85% seen once. The sample originates from a study of blood T cell repertoires in COVID-19. Study overall: The analysed material was cDNA or gDNA that came from T cells, B-cell-depleted T cells, or PBMCs.

This CDR3 is 16 amino acids long. Germline V gene sequence: CDR1 SGDLS, CDR2 YYNGEE. V dropped 4 bases and J dropped 4; count of bases not matched to a gene: 8. This chain uses TRBV9 with TRBJ2-3; TRBD1 agrees at 11 bases. This sequence was found in a man between 70 and 80 years old with active or convalescent COVID-19. The sequenced sample was peripheral blood. This CDR3 is CASSSLPGQGADTQYF. As DNA, the CDR3 is TGTGCCAGCAGCTCGCTACCGGGACAGGGGGCAGATACGCAGTATTTT.